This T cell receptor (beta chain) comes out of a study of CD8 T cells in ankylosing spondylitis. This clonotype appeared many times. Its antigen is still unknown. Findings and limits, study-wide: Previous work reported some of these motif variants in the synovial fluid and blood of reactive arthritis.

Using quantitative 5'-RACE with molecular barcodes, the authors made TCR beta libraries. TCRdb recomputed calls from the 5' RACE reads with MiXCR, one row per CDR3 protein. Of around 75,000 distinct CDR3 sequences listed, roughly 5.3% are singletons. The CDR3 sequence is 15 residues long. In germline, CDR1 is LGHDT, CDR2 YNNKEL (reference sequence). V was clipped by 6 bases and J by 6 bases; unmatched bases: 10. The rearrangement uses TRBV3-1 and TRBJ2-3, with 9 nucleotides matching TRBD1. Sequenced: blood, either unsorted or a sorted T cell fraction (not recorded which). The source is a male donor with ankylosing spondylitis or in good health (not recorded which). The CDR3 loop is CASRRQGGGYDTQYF. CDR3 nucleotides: TGTGCCAGCAGAAGACAGGGGGGGGGGTATGATACGCAGTATTTT.